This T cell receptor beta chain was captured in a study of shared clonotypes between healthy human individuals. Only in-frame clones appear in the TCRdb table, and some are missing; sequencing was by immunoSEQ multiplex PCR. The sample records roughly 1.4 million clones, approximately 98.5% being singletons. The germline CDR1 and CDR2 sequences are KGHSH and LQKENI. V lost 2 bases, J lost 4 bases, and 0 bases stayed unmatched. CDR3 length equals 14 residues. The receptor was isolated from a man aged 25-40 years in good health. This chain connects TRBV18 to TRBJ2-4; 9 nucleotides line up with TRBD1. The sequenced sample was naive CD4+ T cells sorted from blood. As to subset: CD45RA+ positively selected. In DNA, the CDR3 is TGTGCCAGCTCACCAGGGACAGGGAAAAACATTCAGTACTTC. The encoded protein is CASSPGTGKNIQYF.